This passage covers 21 T cell receptor beta chains from one sample sequenced in a study of T cell responses to AZD1222 COVID-19 vaccine. The assay was immunoSEQ multiplex PCR, and TCRdb's table has in-frame clones only and misses some. This sample yields 120,000 to 150,000 clones, of which roughly 90% are seen a single time; about 1.5% belongs to the top ten. Sequencing was performed on peripheral blood, taken on day 0 of AZD1222 vaccination. These receptors all come from an adult in good health.

The chain uses TRBV6-2 or TRBV6-3 and TRBJ2-1, with D uncertain. The CDR3 has 16 amino acids. Germline CDR1 and CDR2: MNHEY and SVGEGT. V was cut by 0 bases and J by 3 bases, with 12 bases left in between. CDR3 in DNA: TGTGCCAGCAGTTACTCCAGAAAAAGAATCTACAATGAGCAGTTCTTC. Protein product: CASSYSRKRIYNEQFF.

The chain joins TRBV7-2 to TRBJ1-1; no reliable D call. Trimming pared 5 bases from V and 2 bases from J, leaving 21 bases between. Germline CDR1 SGHTA, CDR2 FQGNSA. CDR3 length: 17 residues. CDR3 sequence (DNA): TGTGCCAGCAGCCCGAACCCTGGCAGCTACTTAAACACTGAAGCTTTCTTT. Translating it yields CASSPNPGSYLNTEAFF.

The chain carries TRBV4-2 and TRBJ1-2, with D possibly being TRBD1 (5 bases). This CDR3 spans 15 amino acids. Trimming removed 0 bases from V and 3 bases from J, with 11 bases in between. Per germline, CDR1 LGHNA and CDR2 YNFKEQ. CDR3 sequence: CASSQDGGRDYGYTF. The CDR3 DNA follows: TGTGCCAGCAGCCAAGATGGGGGGAGGGACTATGGCTACACCTTC.

This chain uses TRBV6-5 with TRBJ1-1; no firm D call. Germline values: CDR1 MNHEY, CDR2 SVGAGI. This CDR3 has 12 residues. The V end lost 6 bases, the J end lost 1 base, and 6 bases lay between the germline ends. CDR3 DNA: TGTGCCAGCAGCCAGTGGAACACTGAAGCTTTCTTT. It codes for CASSQWNTEAFF.

This clone was counted once. V and J are TRBV11-3 and TRBJ1-6, with TRBD1 identical over 8 bases. The CDR3 has 15 residues. Germline CDR1 and CDR2: SGHNT and YENEEA. V lost 5 bases and J lost 5; bases outside the gene matches: 5. CDR3 amino acids: CASSRGTGDNSPLHF. In nucleotides, the CDR3 is TGTGCCAGCAGCCGCGGGACAGGCGATAATTCACCCCTCCACTTT.

J is TRBJ2-7 and V is TRBV6-5, with D unresolved. Germline V lookup: CDR1 MNHEY, CDR2 SVGAGI. The CDR3 is 13 amino acids. The V end was cut by 0 bases, the J end by 4 bases, with 7 bases between. DNA of the CDR3: TGTGCCAGCAGTTACTCCGGAGATTACGAGCAGTACTTC. Residues: CASSYSGDYEQYF.

This clone has only one observation. This rearrangement joins TRBV25-1 to TRBJ1-5; D remains ambiguous. V dropped 4 bases and J dropped 7 bases, with 11 bases sitting between them. The CDR3 runs 13 residues. Germline CDR1 MGHDK, CDR2 SYGVNS. CDR3 sequence: CASSADLWQPQHF. CDR3 DNA: TGTGCCAGCAGTGCGGATTTATGGCAGCCCCAGCATTTT.

This clone came up a few times. The rearrangement joins TRBV6-4 to TRBJ1-2; 8 bases match TRBD1. This CDR3 region has 14 residues. With V trimmed by 6 bases and J by 7 bases, 10 bases remained unmatched. Germline CDR1 is MRHNA and CDR2 is SNTAGT. Here the CDR3 reads CASSHTSTGAGYTF. The CDR3 nucleotides are TGTGCCAGCAGCCATACATCGACAGGGGCTGGCTACACCTTC.

This chain connects TRBV11-2 to TRBJ2-1; TRBD1 matches 9 bases. J gave up 6 bases and V 1 base, and 10 bases lay outside the gene matches. Germline CDR1 reads SGHAT; CDR2 reads FQNNGV. The CDR3 is made up of 17 amino acids. This CDR3 reads CASSLVIKQGARNEQFF. DNA for the CDR3: TGTGCCAGCAGCTTAGTAATAAAACAGGGGGCGCGCAATGAGCAGTTCTTC.

This clone was detected once. The CDR3 loop is CASSTLGGWASEQFF. The CDR3 DNA sequence: TGTGCCAGCAGTACCCTGGGGGGTTGGGCCAGTGAGCAGTTCTTC. This sequence joins TRBV6-5 and TRBJ2-1, with D possibly being TRBD2 (6 bases). Trimming took 5 bases from V and 9 from J, leaving 20 bases between them. CDR1 and CDR2 (germline): MNHEY, SVGAGI. The CDR3 consists of 15 residues.

The V gene is TRBV9, the J gene TRBJ1-1; D not certain. V was pared by 0 bases and J by 0 bases, with 9 bases between. CDR1 SGDLS and CDR2 YYNGEE come from the germline V gene. There are 15 residues in the CDR3. The CDR3 sequence: CASSVAAGLNTEAFF. CDR3 coding DNA: TGTGCCAGCAGCGTAGCGGCGGGATTGAACACTGAAGCTTTCTTT.

V is TRBV10-3 and J is TRBJ1-2; TRBD1 might be the D (6 bases). V was trimmed by 7 bases and J by 2 bases, leaving 17 bases between them. The CDR3 runs to 15 residues. Germline V gene sequence: CDR1 ENHRY, CDR2 SYGVKD. The CDR3 is CAITNIGGGNYGYTF. The CDR3 nucleotides read TGTGCCATCACCAATATTGGGGGCGGCAACTATGGCTACACCTTC.

J is TRBJ2-4 and V is TRBV3-1 (or the pseudogene TRBV3-2), with 10 bases identical to TRBD2. CDR1 LGHDT and CDR2 YNNKEL come from the germline V gene (reference sequence). V shed 3 bases and J 5 bases; nucleotides not matched to a gene: 10. The CDR3 totals 17 residues. The CDR3 here is CASSQFGLAGVENIQYF. DNA of the CDR3: TGTGCCAGCAGCCAGTTTGGTCTAGCGGGGGTGGAAAACATTCAGTACTTC.

The rearrangement links TRBV10-3 to TRBJ2-1; TRBD2 might be the D (6 bases). Per the germline V gene, CDR1 is ENHRY and CDR2 is SYGVKD. Trimming pared 3 bases from V and 7 bases from J, leaving 10 bases between. CDR3 size: 13 residues. The CDR3 DNA reads as TGTGCCATCAGTGAAAGGGGAGGTAATGAGCAGTTCTTC. Translated, it gives CAISERGGNEQFF.

This rearrangement joins TRBV30 to TRBJ2-1, with TRBD2 matching 8 bases. Germline V gives CDR1 GTSNPN, CDR2 SVGIG (reference sequence). This CDR3 contains 15 residues. V gave up 1 base and J gave up 0 bases; unmatched junction bases: 2. CDR3 nucleotide sequence: TGTGCCTGGAGTGCAGGGACTAGCTCCTACAATGAGCAGTTCTTC. It encodes CAWSAGTSSYNEQFF.

The rearrangement links TRBV6-2 or TRBV6-3 to TRBJ2-1, with TRBD1 matching 9 bases. The V segment lost 2 bases and the J segment 9 bases; nucleotides outside the gene matches: 14. The germline V gene has CDR1 MNHEY and CDR2 SVGEGT. The CDR3 sequence is 17 residues long. In DNA form, the CDR3 reads TGTGCCAGCAGTTACGGACGTCCGGGACAGGGTTGGTCTGAGCAGTTCTTC. Translated, it gives CASSYGRPGQGWSEQFF.

The chain carries TRBV14 and TRBJ2-2, with a possible D match to TRBD1 (6 bases). The CDR3 loop spans 18 amino acids. The germline CDR1 and CDR2 sequences are SGHDN and FVKESK. V was clipped by 0 bases and J by 0 bases, with 14 bases between them. DNA for the CDR3: TGTGCCAGCAGCCAAGACCCAAGACAGGCGCCGAACACCGGGGAGCTGTTTTTT. Translating gives CASSQDPRQAPNTGELFF. The full variable domain, in which reference TRBV14 and TRBJ2-2 provide the parts outside the CDR3, is EAGVTQFPSHSVIEKGQTVTLRCDPISGHDNLYWYRRVMGKEIKFLLHFVKESKQDESGMPNNRFLAERTGGTYSTLKVQPAELEDSGVYFCASSQDPRQAPNTGELFFGEGSRLTVL.

The chain joins TRBV28 to TRBJ1-1; 10 bases agree with TRBD1. The trim removed 4 bases at V and 7 bases at J, leaving 6 bases unmatched. CDR1 is MDHEN, CDR2 SYDVKM, per germline. CDR3 size: 14 residues. CDR3 sequence: CASSSLGQGFEAFF. CDR3 nucleotide sequence: TGTGCCAGCAGTTCCCTGGGACAGGGGTTTGAAGCTTTCTTT.

The J gene is TRBJ2-5, the V gene TRBV10-2; 7 nucleotides match TRBD2. Germline CDR1 reads WSHSY; CDR2 reads SAAADI. The CDR3 spans 15 residues. Trimming took 7 bases from V and 2 from J; bases not matched to a gene: 10. The CDR3: CASIPPGGSQETQYF. CDR3 DNA sequence: TGCGCCAGCATACCCCCGGGGGGAAGTCAAGAGACCCAGTACTTC.

The chain links TRBV28 to TRBJ1-2; TRBD1 is a possible D gene (5 bases). The length of the CDR3 is 16 residues. The V end lost 3 bases, the J end lost 2 bases, and 16 bases lay between the germline ends. Germline lookup yields CDR1 MDHEN and CDR2 SYDVKM. Here the CDR3 reads CASSFGTMWGNYGYTF. In DNA form, the CDR3 reads TGTGCCAGCAGTTTCGGGACGATGTGGGGGAACTATGGCTACACCTTC.

This chain connects TRBV4-3 to TRBJ1-3; D remains unclear. The V and J ends lost 3 bases and 0 bases respectively, with 12 bases between them. Germline lookup yields CDR1 LGHNA and CDR2 YSLEER. The CDR3 sequence is 16 residues long. This chain's CDR3 is CASSQSDDGSGNTIYF. In DNA, the CDR3 is TGCGCCAGCAGCCAGTCAGACGATGGCTCTGGAAACACCATATATTTT.